The clone carrying this T cell receptor beta chain was seen more than once but under ten times. Its antigen remains unidentified. This sample is part of a study of naive and memory T cell subsets. The study's findings and limits: Potentially, T cell activation and differentiation skew this RNA-based measurement.

A UMI-containing oligonucleotide was joined by 3' ligation to the TCR cDNA template. Adult healthy volunteers gave 2.5 ml peripheral blood for whole-blood RNA. Ligated cDNA underwent four rounds of PCR with nested alpha and beta constant region primers and SP2. Reverse transcription of blood and skin TCR RNA was primed at alpha and beta constant regions. TCRdb re-analysed the 5' RACE reads in MiXCR, keeping a single row per CDR3 protein. Here the sample spans about 62,000 distinct CDR3 sequences, approximately 8.5% being singletons. J was trimmed by 2 bases and V by 3 bases; bases with no gene match: 3. There are 15 residues in the CDR3. Per germline, CDR1 MNHEY and CDR2 SMNVEV (reference sequence).

V is TRBV27 and J is TRBJ2-7, with TRBD2 matching 11 bases. The sequence was collected from a female donor in good health. The CDR3 DNA sequence: TGTGCCAGCAGTTTTAAGACTAGCGGGGCCTACGAGCAGTACTTC. Its translation: CASSFKTSGAYEQYF.